The 29 T cell receptor beta chains listed next were all sequenced from one sample in a study of beta chain features in type 1 diabetes. Investigators reverse transcribed all isolated RNA, so they sequenced expressed TCRB transcripts. TCRdb keeps only in-frame clones here, not all; method: immunoSEQ multiplex PCR. The repertoire includes 150,000 or so clones, about 9.1% of them detected once, and 0.65% sits in the top ten. Sequenced sample: central memory CD4+ T cells from blood. These receptors were obtained from a woman in her thirties or forties in good health.

This clone has more than one count but fewer than ten. V is TRBV18 and J is TRBJ2-1; TRBD1 aligns across 9 bases. The trim removed 3 bases at V and 10 bases at J, leaving 13 bases unmatched. From germline, CDR1 is KGHSH and CDR2 LQKENI. There are 16 residues in the CDR3. In DNA form, the CDR3 reads TGTGCCAGCTCACCTCGGACAGGGGAGGAGGGAGGAGAGCAGTTCTTC. Translating it yields CASSPRTGEEGGEQFF.

This chain joins TRBV4-2 and TRBJ1-2, with 9 bases aligning to TRBD1. CDR1 and CDR2 (germline): LGHNA, YNFKEQ. The trim removed 5 bases at V and 6 bases at J, leaving 7 bases unmatched. The CDR3 extends over 14 amino acids. The CDR3 DNA reads as TGTGCCAGCAGCGTATACAGGGGGCCCAATGGCTACACCTTC. This codes for CASSVYRGPNGYTF.

This chain uses TRBV7-2 with TRBJ2-1; 8 nucleotides match TRBD2. With 1 base clipped from V and 0 bases from J, the junction kept 5 bases outside the gene matches. This CDR3 is built from 17 residues. Germline assignment: CDR1 SGHTA and CDR2 FQGNSA. The CDR3 region is CASSLVAGGYSYNEQFF. CDR3 bases: TGTGCCAGCAGCTTAGTTGCGGGGGGTTACTCCTACAATGAGCAGTTCTTC.

This sequence joins TRBV7-9 and TRBJ1-5; 8 bases map to TRBD1. Germline V gene lookup returns CDR1 SEHNR and CDR2 FQNEAQ (reference sequence). The CDR3 has 15 amino acids. V gave up 5 bases and J gave up 4 bases; unmatched junction bases: 7. The CDR3 loop is CASSPPGTGNQPQHF. CDR3 sequence (DNA): TGTGCCAGCAGCCCCCCGGGGACAGGAAATCAGCCCCAGCATTTT.

This clone has only a few counts. The chain combines TRBV5-6 with TRBJ2-7; TRBD2 might be the D (6 bases). CDR1 is SGHDT and CDR2 is YYEEEE in the germline V gene. The CDR3 contains 18 residues. V lost 4 bases and J 1 base, leaving 24 bases between the germline ends. The DNA for the CDR3 is TGTGCCAGCAGCCGTCTTTTACCGGGACTCTTCAGGTCCTACGAGCAGTACTTC. This codes for CASSRLLPGLFRSYEQYF.

This clone was recorded at least ten times. The chain recombines TRBV7-2 with TRBJ2-6; unclear D gene. With 6 bases removed from V and 1 base from J, the gap between germline ends came to 7 bases. The CDR3 loop spans 14 amino acids. CDR1 and CDR2 from the germline V gene are SGHTA and FQGNSA. The chain's CDR3 is CASSSNSGANVLTF. CDR3 nucleotide sequence: TGTGCCAGCAGTTCTAATTCTGGGGCCAACGTCCTGACTTTC.

This clone was counted only a few times. This chain connects TRBV5-4 to TRBJ1-6, with TRBD1 identical over 8 bases. Germline CDR1 and CDR2: SGHNT and YYREEE (reference sequence). The CDR3 is 18 amino acids. V shed 0 bases and J 0 bases; nucleotides not matched to a gene: 5. The CDR3 region is CASSLAGGLNSYNSPLHF. CDR3 coding DNA: TGTGCCAGCAGCTTGGCAGGGGGCCTGAACTCCTATAATTCACCCCTCCACTTT.

CDR3 region: CSCGGDDTQYF. CDR3 sequence (DNA): TGCAGTTGCGGGGGGGATGATACGCAGTATTTT. This sequence joins TRBV20-1 and TRBJ2-3; 9 bases match TRBD2. The trim removed 8 bases at V and 6 bases at J, leaving 3 bases unmatched. CDR1 DFQATT and CDR2 SNEGSKA come from the germline V gene (reference sequence). This CDR3 has 11 amino acids.

This chain connects TRBV5-4 to TRBJ1-1, with D maybe TRBD1 (5 bases). V was trimmed by 3 bases and J by 0 bases, leaving 12 bases between them. CDR3 length: 15 residues. Germline-derived CDR1 and CDR2 are SGHNT and YYREEE (reference sequence). The DNA for the CDR3 is TGTGCCAGCAGCTCAGGGTTACCTTTGAACACTGAAGCTTTCTTT. This gives the protein CASSSGLPLNTEAFF.

In this sample, this clone turned up a few times. The chain has TRBV18 and TRBJ1-5; D is ambiguous. Germline CDR1 is KGHSH and CDR2 is LQKENI. V was cut by 1 base and J by 4 bases, with 8 bases left in between. The CDR3 sequence is 14 residues long. The CDR3 DNA is TGTGCCAGCTCACCACGGGCAGCAAATCAGCCCCAGCATTTT. This sequence encodes CASSPRAANQPQHF.

This clone was seen a few times. The genes are TRBV7-8 and TRBJ2-7, with 9 bases matching TRBD1. The CDR3 is 13 amino acids. With V trimmed by 5 bases and J by 7 bases, 6 bases remained unmatched. Germline V gene sequence: CDR1 SGHVS, CDR2 FQNEAQ. The CDR3 protein is CASSLTDRGEQYF. Here the CDR3 DNA reads TGTGCCAGCAGCCTAACGGACAGGGGAGAGCAGTACTTC.

The chain has TRBV5-7 and TRBJ2-5; possibly TRBD2 for D (6 bases). TRBV5-7 counts as an open reading frame of uncertain function. V was pared by 4 bases and J by 1 base, with 14 bases between. The CDR3 has 15 residues. CDR3: CASSTMVAAQETQYF. The CDR3 nucleotides are TGTGCCAGCAGCACCATGGTAGCGGCCCAAGAGACCCAGTACTTC.

The CDR3 protein is CASTPRLGSGDIQYF. CDR3 DNA: TGTGCCAGTACCCCCAGGTTAGGGAGTGGGGACATTCAGTACTTC. The chain recombines TRBV19 with TRBJ2-4; possible D gene TRBD2, 5 bases. Per the germline V gene, CDR1 is LNHDA and CDR2 is SQIVND (reference sequence). The CDR3 contains 15 residues. V was cut by 7 bases and J by 8 bases, with 21 bases left in between.

V is TRBV7-9 and J is TRBJ1-2, with TRBD1 matching over 7 bases. Trimming took 4 bases from V and 5 from J; bases not matched to a gene: 7. The CDR3 length is 14 residues. Germline V CDR1 and CDR2: SEHNR, FQNEAQ (reference sequence). The CDR3 sequence: CASSSVSTGYGYTF. The CDR3 DNA follows: TGTGCCAGCAGCTCTGTATCGACAGGGTATGGCTACACCTTC.

Only a few counts were recorded for this clone. The rearrangement links TRBV18 to TRBJ1-6; tentatively, D is TRBD1 (6 bases). This CDR3 has 16 residues. The V and J ends lost 3 bases and 5 bases respectively, with 14 bases between them. Germline values: CDR1 KGHSH, CDR2 LQKENI. The CDR3 loop is CASSPWTVMDNSPLHF. The DNA of the CDR3 is TGTGCCAGCTCACCCTGGACAGTTATGGATAATTCACCCCTCCACTTT.

The table lists this clone with a few counts. The V gene is TRBV19, the J gene TRBJ2-2; 7 bases are shared with TRBD1. V gave up 2 bases and J gave up 7 bases; unmatched junction bases: 4. From germline, CDR1 is LNHDA and CDR2 SQIVND (reference sequence). The CDR3 length is 14 residues. CDR3 amino acids: CASSIQGVGGELFF. CDR3 DNA: TGTGCCAGTAGTATACAGGGGGTTGGCGGGGAGCTGTTTTTT.

V is TRBV20-1 and J is TRBJ1-1; perhaps TRBD1 as D (6 bases). The V end was cut by 5 bases, the J end by 8 bases, with 9 bases between. In germline, CDR1 is DFQATT, CDR2 SNEGSKA (reference sequence). This CDR3 contains 10 residues. The CDR3 DNA follows: TGCAGTGCTCCGACAGGAGAAGCTTTCTTT. This gives the protein CSAPTGEAFF.

The chain uses TRBV15 and TRBJ2-1, with 10 bases fitting TRBD1. Germline CDR1 and CDR2: LNHNV and YYDKDF (reference sequence). The V segment lost 4 bases and the J segment 8 bases; nucleotides outside the gene matches: 8. CDR3 length: 15 residues. The CDR3 nucleotides are TGTGCCACCAGCAACAGACAGGGGGCTGTTGATGAGCAGTTCTTC. This sequence encodes CATSNRQGAVDEQFF. Together with reference TRBV15 and TRBJ2-1, the CDR3 gives the full variable domain: DAMVIQNPRYQVTQFGKPVTLSCSQTLNHNVMYWYQQKSSQAPKLLFHYYDKDFNNEADTPDNFQSRRPNTSFCFLDIRSPGLGDTAMYLCATSNRQGAVDEQFFGPGTRLTVL.

There are a few counts of this clone. The rearrangement uses TRBV5-5 and TRBJ2-1; D uncertain. The V end lost 8 bases, the J end lost 7 bases, and 10 bases lay between the germline ends. Germline CDR1 is SGHKS and CDR2 is YYEKEE (reference sequence). This CDR3 is 11 amino acids long. This CDR3 is CASAQVNEQFF. CDR3 nucleotides: TGTGCCAGTGCCCAGGTGAATGAGCAGTTCTTC.

The table lists this clone with many counts. This chain joins TRBV14 and TRBJ2-7; 7 positions match TRBD1. From germline, CDR1 is SGHDN and CDR2 FVKESK. Losses at the gene ends were 7 bases for V and 4 bases for J; bases not matched to a gene: 7. The CDR3 has 13 amino acids. The CDR3 loop is CASNRDSGYEQYF. The CDR3 nucleotides are TGTGCCAGCAATCGGGACAGTGGATACGAGCAGTACTTC.

This clone has ten or more counts. Different DNA sequences within this sample yield the same CDR3. V gene TRBV5-6 combines with J gene TRBJ2-5, with 8 bases lining up with TRBD2. CDR1 and CDR2 from the germline V gene are SGHDT and YYEEEE. The CDR3 covers 15 residues. Losses at the gene ends were 0 bases for V and 2 bases for J; bases not matched to a gene: 3. As DNA, the CDR3 is TGTGCCAGCAGCTTGGCCGGGAGGGGGCAAGAGACCCAGTACTTC. Protein sequence: CASSLAGRGQETQYF. Full variable domain (remainder filled in from reference TRBV5-6 and TRBJ2-5): DAGVTQSPTHLIKTRGQQVTLRCSPKSGHDTVSWYQQALGQGPQFIFQYYEEEERQRGNFPDRFSGHQFPNYSSELNVNALLLGDSALYLCASSLAGRGQETQYFGPGTRLLVL.

The J gene is TRBJ1-2, the V gene TRBV11-2; no definite D call. The CDR3 runs to 12 residues. From germline, CDR1 is SGHAT and CDR2 FQNNGV. Trimming took 3 bases from V and 2 from J, leaving 4 bases between them. CDR3 region: CASSLQNYGYTF. CDR3 DNA sequence: TGTGCCAGCAGCTTGCAGAACTATGGCTACACCTTC.

This clone came up many times. The chain combines TRBV7-2 with TRBJ2-7, with TRBD2 identical over 9 bases. The germline gives CDR1 SGHTA, CDR2 FQGNSA. The CDR3 totals 14 residues. Trimming removed 5 bases from V and 3 bases from J; junction bases left unmatched: 5. CDR3 in DNA: TGTGCCAGCAGCCTCGGACTAGCGTTCTACGAGCAGTACTTC. The encoded protein is CASSLGLAFYEQYF.

This chain links TRBV5-4 with TRBJ2-7, with D perhaps matching TRBD1 (5 bases). Germline V lookup: CDR1 SGHNT, CDR2 YYREEE (reference sequence). The CDR3 is 14 amino acids. V was cut by 2 bases and J by 2 bases, with 11 bases left in between. As DNA, the CDR3 is TGTGCCAGCAGCTTACAGGTACCCCCCTACGAGCAGTACTTC. Its translation: CASSLQVPPYEQYF.

In this sample, this clone turned up a few times. The chain recombines TRBV19 with TRBJ1-5; tentative D call: TRBD1 (6 bases). The CDR3 is 15 amino acids. Germline CDR1 and CDR2: LNHDA and SQIVND (reference sequence). The germline V and J ends were trimmed by 6 bases and 3 bases, with 15 bases remaining between them. This CDR3 reads CASSPSGQFNQPQHF. The CDR3, as DNA: TGTGCCAGTAGCCCGAGTGGACAGTTCAATCAGCCCCAGCATTTT.

This clone was detected ten times or more. This sequence joins TRBV7-2 and TRBJ1-1; no definite D call. This CDR3 has 16 residues. Germline V lookup: CDR1 SGHTA, CDR2 FQGNSA. Trimming left V 6 bases short and J 0 bases short, with 17 bases between. The CDR3 DNA is TGTGCCAGCAGACCAGAATCTGCCTTTATGAACACTGAAGCTTTCTTT. Its protein product is CASRPESAFMNTEAFF.

This clone has only a few counts. The V gene is TRBV5-1, the J gene TRBJ2-6; perhaps TRBD2 as D (6 bases). Per the germline V gene, CDR1 is SGHRS and CDR2 is YFSETQ. The CDR3 covers 16 residues. With 7 bases removed from V and 0 bases from J, the gap between germline ends came to 14 bases. The CDR3 bases are TGCGCCAGCCAAGCTACCGGGAGCTCTGGGGCCAACGTCCTGACTTTC. Protein: CASQATGSSGANVLTF.

This clone appeared a few times. V gene TRBV6-5 combines with J gene TRBJ1-2, with unresolved D. The CDR3 consists of 13 residues. Trimming pared 4 bases from V and 3 bases from J, leaving 9 bases between. Germline values: CDR1 MNHEY, CDR2 SVGAGI. CDR3 residues: CASSFYEDYGYTF. The CDR3 DNA is TGTGCCAGCAGTTTTTACGAGGACTATGGCTACACCTTC.

This clone was seen only a few times. V usage is TRBV20-1 and J usage is TRBJ2-1; D ambiguous. The ends were cut back, 6 bases at V and 11 bases at J, with 14 bases in the middle. Per the germline V gene, CDR1 is DFQATT and CDR2 is SNEGSKA (reference sequence). The CDR3 spans 11 residues. CDR3 sequence (DNA): TGCAGTGCCAGCCCGCAGGAAAAGCAGTTCTTC. It is translated as CSASPQEKQFF.